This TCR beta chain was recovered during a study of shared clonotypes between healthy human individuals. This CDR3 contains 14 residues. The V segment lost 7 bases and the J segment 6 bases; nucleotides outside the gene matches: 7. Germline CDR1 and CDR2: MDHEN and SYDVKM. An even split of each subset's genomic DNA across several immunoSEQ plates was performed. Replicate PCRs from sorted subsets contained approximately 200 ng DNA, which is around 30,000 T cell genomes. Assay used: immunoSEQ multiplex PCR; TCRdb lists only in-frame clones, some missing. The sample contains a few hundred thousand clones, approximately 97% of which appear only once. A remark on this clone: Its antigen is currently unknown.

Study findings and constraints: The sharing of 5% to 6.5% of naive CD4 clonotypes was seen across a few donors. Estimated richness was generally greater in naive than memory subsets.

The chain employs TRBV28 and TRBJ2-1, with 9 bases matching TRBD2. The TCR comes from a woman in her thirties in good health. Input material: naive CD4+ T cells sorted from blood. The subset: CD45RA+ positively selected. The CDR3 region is CASIKAGGGNEQFF. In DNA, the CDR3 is TGTGCCAGCATTAAAGCGGGGGGTGGCAATGAGCAGTTCTTC.